Shown below are 16 T cell receptor beta chains from a single sample sequenced in a study of blood T cell repertoires in COVID-19. Sequencing used immunoSEQ multiplex PCR; TCRdb keeps in-frame clones, though not all of them. The sample yields under 200,000 clones, around 82% seen once. The sequenced sample was PBMCs or T cells enriched from blood (not recorded which). The receptors come from a woman aged 55 to 70 with acute COVID-19.

This chain uses TRBV9 with TRBJ1-3, with TRBD1 matching over 8 bases. With V trimmed by 3 bases and J by 4 bases, 12 bases remained unmatched. The germline V gene encodes CDR1 SGDLS and CDR2 YYNGEE. The CDR3 sequence is 17 residues long. The CDR3 reads CASSAVGQGTGGNTIYF. Written as DNA, the CDR3 is TGTGCCAGCAGCGCCGTAGGACAGGGTACGGGCGGAAACACCATATATTTT.

V usage is TRBV19 and J usage is TRBJ2-5, with 7 bases fitting TRBD2. V lost 0 bases to trimming and J lost 5 bases; unmatched junction nucleotides: 6. The length of the CDR3 is 15 residues. In germline, CDR1 is LNHDA, CDR2 SQIVND (reference sequence). In DNA form, the CDR3 reads TGTGCCAGTAGTATAGATCGCATCGGGGGGGAGACCCAGTACTTC. This translates into CASSIDRIGGETQYF. Using reference TRBV19 and TRBJ2-5 for the parts outside the CDR3, the full variable domain is DGGITQSPKYLFRKEGQNVTLSCEQNLNHDAMYWYRQDPGQGLRLIYYSQIVNDFQKGDIAEGYSVSREKKESFPLTVTSAQKNPTAFYLCASSIDRIGGETQYFGPGTRLLVL.

V gene TRBV6-2 or TRBV6-3 combines with J gene TRBJ1-2; D gene uncertain. CDR3 length equals 11 residues. V shed 0 bases and J shed 8 bases, with 4 bases lying between them. CDR1 and CDR2 (germline): MNHEY, SVGEGT. The CDR3 protein is CASSYSAGYTF. The CDR3 DNA reads TGTGCCAGCAGTTACTCCGCGGGCTACACCTTC.

This clone was detected only once. This chain uses TRBV11-2 with TRBJ2-3; TRBD2 might be the D (7 bases). The CDR3 length is 19 residues. V was pared by 6 bases and J by 0 bases, with 25 bases between. Germline V gives CDR1 SGHAT, CDR2 FQNNGV. In DNA, the CDR3 is TGTGCCAGCAGGATTAGAGGCCAGGGGCTAGCGGTTAGCACAGATACGCAGTATTTT. Its protein is CASRIRGQGLAVSTDTQYF.

The V and J genes are TRBV5-1 and TRBJ2-3; 7 bases agree with TRBD2. There are 15 residues in the CDR3. CDR1 SGHRS and CDR2 YFSETQ come from the germline V gene. V lost 4 bases, J lost 2 bases, and 7 bases stayed unmatched. In DNA, the CDR3 is TGCGCCAGCAGCCCGACGGGACTATCCACAGATACGCAGTATTTT. Residues: CASSPTGLSTDTQYF.

This clone showed up many times. The rearrangement links TRBV4-1 to TRBJ1-6, with 7 bases matching TRBD1. V shed 0 bases and J 7 bases; nucleotides not matched to a gene: 3. In germline, CDR1 is MGHRA, CDR2 YSYEKL. CDR3 length: 15 amino acids. CDR3 in DNA: TGCGCCAGCAGCCAAGATGGGACAGACAATTCACCCCTCCACTTT. Protein product: CASSQDGTDNSPLHF.

The chain is built from TRBV19 and TRBJ1-5; TRBD1 might be the D (5 bases). CDR3 length: 16 residues. Germline CDR1 LNHDA, CDR2 SQIVND (reference sequence). The V gene lost 7 bases and the J gene lost 0 bases, with 16 bases spanning the gap. The CDR3 coding sequence is TGTGCCAGTAAGGGGCAGGGCACCTATAGCAATCAGCCCCAGCATTTT. Protein: CASKGQGTYSNQPQHF.

The rearrangement joins TRBV27 to TRBJ2-2; TRBD2 agrees at 7 bases. Germline assignment: CDR1 MNHEY and CDR2 SMNVEV (reference sequence). J lost 6 bases, V lost 2 bases, and 0 bases had no gene match. CDR3 size: 13 residues. CDR3 sequence: CASSLGRAGELFF. For the CDR3, the DNA is TGTGCCAGCAGTTTAGGGAGGGCCGGGGAGCTGTTTTTT.

This chain connects TRBV6-1 to TRBJ1-5; unclear D gene. Germline V gene sequence: CDR1 MNHNS, CDR2 SASEGT. The CDR3 has 14 amino acids. V dropped 3 bases and J dropped 4 bases, with 10 bases sitting between them. The CDR3 reads CASSDSPGNQPQHF. CDR3 bases: TGTGCCAGCAGTGATTCGCCGGGAAATCAGCCCCAGCATTTT.

The J gene is TRBJ1-1, the V gene TRBV20-1; D is uncertain. The CDR3 spans 11 residues. In germline, CDR1 is DFQATT, CDR2 SNEGSKA (reference sequence). Trimming took 5 bases from V and 4 from J, leaving 8 bases between them. The CDR3 nucleotides read TGCAGTGCTTGGACTATCACTGAAGCTTTCTTT. Its protein is CSAWTITEAFF.

V is TRBV5-6 and J is TRBJ2-7, with D possibly matching TRBD2 (6 bases). Trimming left V 3 bases short and J 3 bases short, with 13 bases between. Germline V gene sequence: CDR1 SGHDT, CDR2 YYEEEE. CDR3 length equals 14 residues. The CDR3 is CASSSQAGDYEQYF. CDR3 nucleotide sequence: TGTGCCAGCAGCTCCCAAGCGGGTGACTACGAGCAGTACTTC. Full variable domain (outside the CDR3, taken from reference TRBV5-6 and TRBJ2-7): DAGVTQSPTHLIKTRGQQVTLRCSPKSGHDTVSWYQQALGQGPQFIFQYYEEEERQRGNFPDRFSGHQFPNYSSELNVNALLLGDSALYLCASSSQAGDYEQYFGPGTRLTVT.

This chain joins TRBV7-2 and TRBJ1-6; D may be TRBD1 (5 bases). The CDR3 extends over 16 amino acids. V shed 5 bases and J shed 5 bases, with 16 bases lying between them. The V gene's germline CDR1 is SGHTA and CDR2 FQGNSA. The CDR3: CASSPSPQGNNSPLHF. In DNA form, the CDR3 reads TGTGCCAGCAGCCCCTCCCCGCAGGGCAATAATTCACCCCTCCACTTT.

This chain connects TRBV12-3 or TRBV12-4 to TRBJ1-5; D is unresolved. The CDR3 covers 13 residues. Trimming took 1 base from V and 6 from J, leaving 7 bases between them. This chain's CDR3 is CASSLGRGQPQHF. The CDR3 region has the DNA TGTGCCAGCAGTTTAGGGCGAGGTCAGCCCCAGCATTTT.

The V gene is TRBV7-9, the J gene TRBJ2-7; D perhaps matches TRBD1 (6 bases). The germline V gene has CDR1 SEHNR and CDR2 FQNEAQ (reference sequence). The V end lost 3 bases, the J end lost 2 bases, and 23 bases lay between the germline ends. The CDR3 is 18 amino acids. The CDR3 bases are TGTGCCAGCAGCTTCCCGCCCCGACCAGGGGTCGTCCCCTACGAGCAGTACTTC. This encodes CASSFPPRPGVVPYEQYF.

This chain connects TRBV4-1 to TRBJ2-4; no firm D call. The CDR3 contains 16 residues. The germline V gene encodes CDR1 MGHRA and CDR2 YSYEKL. Between the trimmed V and J ends, which lost 0 bases and 1 base, there was a span of 10 bases. The CDR3 sequence is CASSQEGDLAKNIQYF. The CDR3 DNA reads as TGCGCCAGCAGCCAAGAAGGAGATCTGGCCAAAAACATTCAGTACTTC.

V is TRBV28 and J is TRBJ1-2; D possibly corresponds to TRBD1 (6 bases). CDR1 MDHEN and CDR2 SYDVKM come from the germline V gene. This CDR3 region has 14 residues. Trimming took off 7 bases at V and 8 bases at J, with 20 bases between the two ends. The CDR3 DNA reads TGTGCCAGCATGACACAGGGTACGCTTCTGGGCTACACCTTC. Protein: CASMTQGTLLGYTF.